Described below is a single TCR beta chain sequence and its context. Its antigen is unidentified. Patients were ineligible given autoimmune disease history or systemic immunosuppression. Clones were read by immunoSEQ multiplex PCR, and TCRdb kept only the in-frame ones, dropping some. The sample shows tens of thousands of clones, more than 85% of them seen only once. The data stem from a study of OX40 agonist ivuxolimab in advanced cancers. Study at large: Three patients, one with hepatocellular carcinoma and two with cutaneous melanoma, achieved partial responses. Findings and caveats of the study: Among T cells, CD8+ cells averaged more expanded clones than CD4+ cells.

Germline CDR1 is MNHEY and CDR2 is SMNVEV (reference sequence). There are 15 residues in the CDR3. V was clipped by 2 bases and J by 3 bases, with 13 bases between them. This chain joins TRBV27 and TRBJ1-1; D not resolved. Sequences were derived from CD4+ or CD8+ T cells sorted from blood, sampled in a trial of the OX40 agonist ivuxolimab. The sequence derives from an adult with an advanced solid tumor such as melanoma, head and neck, liver or kidney cancer. The CDR3 region has the DNA TGTGCCAGCAGTTTAGACGGACTTAGGGACACTGAAGCTTTCTTT. Its protein is CASSLDGLRDTEAFF.